Below, 32 T cell receptor beta chains from the same sample are listed, as sequenced in a study of blood T cell repertoires in COVID-19. TCRdb's table, derived via immunoSEQ multiplex PCR, lists solely in-frame clones and lacks some. The sample yields fewer than 600,000 clones, approximately 87% seen once. The sample taken for sequencing was PBMCs or T cells enriched from blood (not recorded which). Receptor source: a woman aged 35 to 49 who had recovered from COVID-19.

This sequence joins TRBV7-2 and TRBJ1-1; 7 bases map to TRBD1. This CDR3 is built from 13 residues. V was pared by 2 bases and J by 4 bases, with 1 base of the junction left unmatched. Germline CDR1 and CDR2: SGHTA and FQGNSA. DNA of the CDR3: TGTGCCAGCAGCTTACAGGGGGGCACTGAAGCTTTCTTT. Residues: CASSLQGGTEAFF.

This chain joins TRBV27 and TRBJ2-7, with D possibly TRBD2 on 5 matching bases. V dropped 2 bases and J dropped 0 bases, with 14 bases sitting between them. Germline CDR1 reads MNHEY; CDR2 reads SMNVEV (reference sequence). The CDR3 contains 16 residues. The CDR3 sequence: CASSLVAYPNSYEQYF. The DNA of the CDR3 is TGTGCCAGCAGTTTAGTAGCGTACCCCAACTCCTACGAGCAGTACTTC.

This chain joins TRBV12-5 and TRBJ1-4; D unclear. Germline V lookup: CDR1 LGHNT, CDR2 FRNRAP. Trimming left V 7 bases short and J 5 bases short, with 14 bases between. There are 14 residues in the CDR3. In DNA, the CDR3 is TGTGCTAGTGCCGACACACGGAGGAATGAAAAACTGTTTTTT. Translated, it gives CASADTRRNEKLFF.

The chain recombines TRBV19 with TRBJ2-1; 7 nucleotides agree with TRBD1. The germline CDR1 and CDR2 sequences are LNHDA and SQIVND (reference sequence). The V segment lost 8 bases and the J segment 3 bases; nucleotides outside the gene matches: 1. The CDR3 consists of 12 residues. The CDR3 nucleotides read TGTGCCAGTGGGGACAGCTACAATGAGCAGTTCTTC. As protein: CASGDSYNEQFF. Supplemented by reference TRBV19 and TRBJ2-1, the full variable domain reads DGGITQSPKYLFRKEGQNVTLSCEQNLNHDAMYWYRQDPGQGLRLIYYSQIVNDFQKGDIAEGYSVSREKKESFPLTVTSAQKNPTAFYLCASGDSYNEQFFGPGTRLTVL.

This chain connects TRBV14 to TRBJ1-3; D not certain. Per the germline V gene, CDR1 is SGHDN and CDR2 is FVKESK. CDR3 length equals 15 residues. V lost 4 bases and J lost 0, with 10 bases in between. The CDR3 sequence: CASSLAETSGNTIYF. The CDR3 DNA is TGTGCCAGCAGCCTCGCGGAGACCTCTGGAAACACCATATATTTT.

The rearrangement links TRBV19 to TRBJ2-7; 8 bases are a match to TRBD2. CDR1 is LNHDA, CDR2 SQIVND, per germline (reference sequence). CDR3 length: 13 residues. The junction had 12 bases not matched to a gene; V was cut back by 11 bases and J by 6 bases. CDR3 in amino acids: CAAQSQRETEQYF. The DNA for the CDR3 is TGTGCCGCCCAAAGCCAGCGGGAGACCGAGCAGTACTTC. Full variable domain (outside the CDR3, taken from reference TRBV19 and TRBJ2-7): DGGITQSPKYLFRKEGQNVTLSCEQNLNHDAMYWYRQDPGQGLRLIYYSQIVNDFQKGDIAEGYSVSREKKESFPLTVTSAQKNPTAFYLCAAQSQRETEQYFGPGTRLTVT.

CDR3 coding DNA: TGTGCCAGCAGCGCGGACAGGGGGGGACTAGCGGGAGGATTCTCCTACGAGCAGTACTTC. Protein product: CASSADRGGLAGGFSYEQYF. The chain combines TRBV9 with TRBJ2-7; 15 nucleotides agree with TRBD2. Germline V lookup: CDR1 SGDLS, CDR2 YYNGEE. The CDR3 contains 20 residues. The ends lost 3 bases at V and 0 bases at J; junction bases unmatched: 13.

The rearrangement links TRBV4-1 to TRBJ2-7, with 9 bases identical to TRBD2. The ends lost 1 base at V and 3 bases at J; junction bases unmatched: 4. Germline assignment: CDR1 MGHRA and CDR2 YSYEKL. This CDR3 has 15 amino acids. CDR3 sequence (DNA): TGCGCCAGCAGCCAAGTTCCTAGCGGGGACTACGAGCAGTACTTC. Translation gives CASSQVPSGDYEQYF.

In its sample, this clone was seen a few times. The V call is TRBV4-1, the J call TRBJ1-4; a weak D match, TRBD1 (5 bases). Germline lookup yields CDR1 MGHRA and CDR2 YSYEKL. The CDR3 spans 16 residues. Trimming cost V 0 bases and J 3 bases, with 11 bases left between them. CDR3 sequence: CASSQDGARPNEKLFF. The CDR3 nucleotides are TGCGCCAGCAGCCAAGATGGGGCCAGGCCTAATGAAAAACTGTTTTTT.

This chain connects TRBV6-1 to TRBJ2-3, with D possibly TRBD1 on 6 matching bases. V shed 3 bases and J shed 2 bases, with 15 bases lying between them. This CDR3 contains 16 residues. Germline-derived CDR1 and CDR2 are MNHNS and SASEGT. The CDR3 DNA sequence: TGTGCCAGCAGTGATCAGGGGCCCCCGTCCACAGATACGCAGTATTTT. Its translation: CASSDQGPPSTDTQYF.

This clone was seen a single time. J is TRBJ1-2 and V is TRBV5-1, with D possibly matching TRBD1 (5 bases). This CDR3 has 12 residues. The V and J ends lost 4 bases and 14 bases respectively, with 18 bases between them. Germline V gives CDR1 SGHRS, CDR2 YFSETQ. CDR3 sequence reads: CASSPDRGMETF. CDR3 nucleotide sequence: TGCGCCAGCAGCCCGGATCGGGGGATGGAAACCTTC.

The V gene is TRBV7-8, the J gene TRBJ2-2; tentative D call: TRBD1 (5 bases). The length of the CDR3 is 16 residues. The germline V gene encodes CDR1 SGHVS and CDR2 FQNEAQ. V was cut by 1 base and J by 3 bases, with 12 bases left in between. CDR3 nucleotides: TGTGCCAGCAGCTTAGGGCGTGACAGATACACCGGGGAGCTGTTTTTT. It is translated as CASSLGRDRYTGELFF.

This chain's CDR3 is CASSPSLFSGRFDTQYF. CDR3 in DNA: TGTGCCAGCAGCCCCTCCCTTTTTAGCGGGCGCTTCGATACGCAGTATTTT. The gene calls are TRBV9 and TRBJ2-3; 7 bases fit TRBD2. The CDR3 contains 17 residues. With 4 bases clipped from V and 6 bases from J, the junction kept 17 bases outside the gene matches. CDR1 is SGDLS, CDR2 YYNGEE, per germline.

This clone was observed a single time. The rearrangement joins TRBV7-9 to TRBJ1-5; D perhaps matches TRBD1 (5 bases). V was clipped by 3 bases and J by 7 bases, with 10 bases between them. Germline V lookup: CDR1 SEHNR, CDR2 FQNEAQ (reference sequence). This CDR3 contains 13 residues. The CDR3 coding sequence is TGTGCCAGCAGCTTCGGGGGAGGACAGCCCCAGCATTTT. Translated: CASSFGGGQPQHF.

In nucleotides, the CDR3 is TGTGCCAGCAGCCAAGGGGGGACTAGCCTAGGGCAGTATTTT. Amino acid sequence: CASSQGGTSLGQYF. This sequence joins TRBV4-2 and TRBJ2-3, with 9 bases lining up with TRBD2. Per the germline V gene, CDR1 is LGHNA and CDR2 is YNFKEQ. There are 14 residues in the CDR3. The J segment lost 11 bases and the V segment lost 1 base, leaving 7 bases of the junction unmatched.

The rearrangement links TRBV7-9 to TRBJ2-5, with 10 nucleotides matching TRBD1. Germline V gene data show CDR1 as SEHNR and CDR2 as FQNEAQ (reference sequence). V lost 5 bases, J lost 5 bases, and 14 bases stayed unmatched. This CDR3 contains 17 residues. The CDR3 here is CASSPPRGQGKDETQYF. DNA for the CDR3: TGTGCCAGCAGCCCCCCACGGGGACAGGGGAAGGATGAGACCCAGTACTTC. Looking up the rest from reference TRBV7-9 and TRBJ2-5 gives the full variable domain: DTGVSQNPRHKITKRGQNVTFRCDPISEHNRLYWYRQTLGQGPEFLTYFQNEAQLEKSRLLSDRFSAERPKGSFSTLEIQRTEQGDSAMYLCASSPPRGQGKDETQYFGPGTRLLVL.

The chain uses TRBV18 and TRBJ2-3; TRBD2 matches 8 bases. Per the germline V gene, CDR1 is KGHSH and CDR2 is LQKENI. Germline trimming cut 2 bases from V and 4 bases from J; bases unmatched to any gene: 5. The CDR3 totals 15 residues. The chain's CDR3 is CASSPTGGIADTQYF. CDR3 coding DNA: TGTGCCAGCTCACCAACGGGAGGGATCGCAGATACGCAGTATTTT.

This clone was observed a handful of times. This rearrangement joins TRBV7-8 to TRBJ1-3; D is uncertain. CDR3 length: 11 residues. Germline CDR1 reads SGHVS; CDR2 reads FQNEAQ. V was trimmed by 5 bases and J by 8 bases, leaving 7 bases between them. The CDR3 reads CASSPRDTIYF. In DNA form, the CDR3 reads TGTGCCAGCAGCCCGCGGGACACCATATATTTT.

The chain links TRBV6-2 or TRBV6-3 to TRBJ2-7, with D maybe TRBD2 (5 bases). The CDR3 runs 15 residues. The germline V gene encodes CDR1 MNHEY and CDR2 SVGEGT. V lost 5 bases to trimming and J lost 6 bases, with 20 bases between them. The CDR3 DNA follows: TGTGCCAGCAGTCGCCGCGGTCGGGGAACCGCCGAGCAGTACTTC. Translated: CASSRRGRGTAEQYF.

Here the CDR3 DNA reads TGTGCCAGCAGCGGGGACTTCGCGGCGATTGAGCAGTTCTTC. Translating it yields CASSGDFAAIEQFF. The V call is TRBV3-1 (or the pseudogene TRBV3-2), the J call TRBJ2-1, with a possible D match to TRBD2 (6 bases). The V and J ends lost 5 bases and 9 bases respectively, with 17 bases between them. The germline V gene encodes CDR1 LGHDT and CDR2 YNNKEL (reference sequence). The CDR3 has 14 residues.

The J gene is TRBJ1-5, the V gene TRBV6-5; possibly TRBD1 for D (5 bases). The CDR3 runs 12 residues. Per germline, CDR1 MNHEY and CDR2 SVGAGI. Trimming left V 6 bases short and J 4 bases short, with 7 bases between. The CDR3 nucleotides read TGTGCCAGCAGGACAGTAAATCAGCCCCAGCATTTT. It translates to CASRTVNQPQHF.

J is TRBJ1-5 and V is TRBV4-1, with 7 bases aligning to TRBD1. Germline-derived CDR1 and CDR2 are MGHRA and YSYEKL. This CDR3 contains 12 residues. V trimming: 8 bases; J trimming: 5 bases; junction bases outside the gene matches: 3. CDR3 in DNA: TGCGCCAGCTCCCAGGGGGATCAGCCCCAGCATTTT. Protein sequence: CASSQGDQPQHF.

V gene TRBV27 combines with J gene TRBJ1-6; D gene uncertain. From germline, CDR1 is MNHEY and CDR2 SMNVEV (reference sequence). V dropped 5 bases and J dropped 9 bases, with 11 bases sitting between them. This CDR3 contains 13 residues. The CDR3 region is CASSLRTVSPLHF. The DNA for the CDR3 is TGTGCCAGCAGTCTTCGAACGGTTTCACCCCTCCACTTT.

V is TRBV6-5 and J is TRBJ2-1; D call uncertain. CDR1 and CDR2 (germline): MNHEY, SVGAGI. Trimming took 2 bases from V and 1 from J, leaving 9 bases between them. CDR3 length equals 15 residues. The CDR3 DNA reads as TGTGCCAGCAGTTACCTCTTCCGGTCCTACAATGAGCAGTTCTTC. The encoded protein is CASSYLFRSYNEQFF.

This chain connects TRBV25-1 to TRBJ1-2, with 8 bases lining up with TRBD1. V dropped 3 bases and J dropped 8; count of bases not matched to a gene: 14. CDR3 size: 16 residues. Germline V gene lookup returns CDR1 MGHDK and CDR2 SYGVNS. CDR3 coding DNA: TGTGCCAGCAGTGACGACCTACCCAGGGGGCGCAAAGGCTACACCTTC. As protein: CASSDDLPRGRKGYTF.

This clone has a handful of counts. The CDR3 DNA is TGTGCCAGCTCACCATCGGGGACAGGGGCTGGAAACACCATATATTTT. Encoded protein: CASSPSGTGAGNTIYF. The V and J genes are TRBV18 and TRBJ1-3, with 10 nucleotides matching TRBD1. The ends lost 2 bases at V and 2 bases at J; junction bases unmatched: 3. The CDR3 extends over 16 amino acids. The germline V gene encodes CDR1 KGHSH and CDR2 LQKENI.

The chain uses TRBV5-8 and TRBJ2-3; tentatively, D is TRBD2 (7 bases). Trimming shortened V by 4 bases and J by 0 bases, and 12 bases separated the two germline ends. From germline, CDR1 is SGHTS and CDR2 YDEGEE. The CDR3 extends over 15 amino acids. CDR3 DNA sequence: TGTGCCAGCAGCCCGAGGGGGGGTAGCACAGATACGCAGTATTTT. Protein: CASSPRGGSTDTQYF.

The chain combines TRBV10-2 with TRBJ1-5; 10 bases agree with TRBD1. This CDR3 comprises 14 residues. J gave up 9 bases and V 9 bases, and 11 bases lay outside the gene matches. CDR1 and CDR2 (germline): WSHSY, SAAADI. Written as DNA, the CDR3 is TGCGCCAGTACTGGTGGGACAGGGGTTTGGCCCCAGCATTTT. It codes for CASTGGTGVWPQHF.

V is TRBV7-9 and J is TRBJ1-5, with a weak D call TRBD1 (5 bases). This CDR3 has 14 residues. V was cut by 5 bases and J by 7 bases, with 15 bases left in between. CDR1 is SEHNR, CDR2 FQNEAQ, per germline (reference sequence). The CDR3 loop is CASSLGAGRQPQHF. CDR3 coding DNA: TGTGCCAGCAGCCTCGGGGCAGGGAGGCAGCCCCAGCATTTT. The entire variable domain, with the rest obtained from reference TRBV7-9 and TRBJ1-5, is as follows: DTGVSQNPRHKITKRGQNVTFRCDPISEHNRLYWYRQTLGQGPEFLTYFQNEAQLEKSRLLSDRFSAERPKGSFSTLEIQRTEQGDSAMYLCASSLGAGRQPQHFGDGTRLSIL.

The count of this clone is one. The chain is built from TRBV24-1 and TRBJ1-1; no firm D call. CDR3 size: 13 residues. Germline V gives CDR1 KGHDR, CDR2 SFDVKD. The V end was cut by 6 bases, the J end by 1 base, with 8 bases between. CDR3 residues: CATSYRQNTEAFF. The CDR3, as DNA: TGTGCCACCAGTTACCGACAGAACACTGAAGCTTTCTTT.

This clone was picked up one time. The chain is built from TRBV5-4 and TRBJ2-1, with 7 nucleotides matching TRBD2. Germline lookup yields CDR1 SGHNT and CDR2 YYREEE (reference sequence). The CDR3 is 15 residues long. Trimming at V came to 5 bases and at J to 5 bases, leaving 10 bases not matched to a gene. The CDR3 loop is CASSVKSGNDNEQFF. CDR3 DNA sequence: TGTGCCAGCAGTGTAAAGAGCGGGAACGACAATGAGCAGTTCTTC. The full variable domain, its missing parts supplied by reference TRBV5-4 and TRBJ2-1, is ETGVTQSPTHLIKTRGQQVTLRCSSQSGHNTVSWYQQALGQGPQFIFQYYREEENGRGNFPPRFSGLQFPNYSSELNVNALELDDSALYLCASSVKSGNDNEQFFGPGTRLTVL.

This clone turned up a few times. The chain links TRBV11-3 to TRBJ1-3; D unresolved. Germline loops: CDR1 SGHNT, CDR2 YENEEA. The V gene lost 1 base and the J gene lost 8 bases, with 3 bases spanning the gap. The CDR3 extends over 11 amino acids. CDR3 sequence reads: CASSLADTIYF. The DNA for the CDR3 is TGTGCCAGCAGCTTAGCGGACACCATATATTTT.